This paragraph reports one TCR beta chain. Its antigen is undetermined. The sample is drawn from a study of radiotherapy plus CTLA-4 blockade in lung cancer. The study's findings and limits: How blood T cell clones changed early, along with interferon-beta, reportedly forecast response best.

V was trimmed by 7 bases and J by 0 bases, leaving 9 bases between them. There are 13 residues in the CDR3. The germline gives CDR1 SNHLY, CDR2 FYNNEI. Clones were sequenced by immunoSEQ multiplex PCR, and TCRdb holds only the in-frame ones, with some missing. Of 75,000 to 100,000 clones listed, about 90% were seen once; the top ten hold 4.9%. The receptor's source is a human donor with non-small cell lung cancer that progressed on radiotherapy plus ipilimumab. V is TRBV2 and J is TRBJ1-1; D is undetermined. The specimen comprised peripheral blood, sampled from a patient treated with radiotherapy plus ipilimumab. DNA of the CDR3: TGTGCCAGCATGGTGGGATTGAACACTGAAGCTTTCTTT. Translation gives CASMVGLNTEAFF.